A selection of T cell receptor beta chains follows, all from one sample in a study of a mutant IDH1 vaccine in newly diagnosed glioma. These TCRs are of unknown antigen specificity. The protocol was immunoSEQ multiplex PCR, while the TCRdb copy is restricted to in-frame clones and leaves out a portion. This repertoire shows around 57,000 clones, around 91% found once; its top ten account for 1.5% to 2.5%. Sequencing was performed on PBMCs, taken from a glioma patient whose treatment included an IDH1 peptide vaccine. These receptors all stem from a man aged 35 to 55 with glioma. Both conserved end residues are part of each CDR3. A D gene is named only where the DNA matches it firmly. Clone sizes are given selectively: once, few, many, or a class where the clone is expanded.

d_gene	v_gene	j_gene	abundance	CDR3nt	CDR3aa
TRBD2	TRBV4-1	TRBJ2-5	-	TGCGCCAGCAGCCAACTTTATTGGACTAGCGGGGGTAATTTTGTCGGAGAGACCCAGTACTTC	CASSQLYWTSGGNFVGETQYF
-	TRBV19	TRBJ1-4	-	TGTGCCAGTAGAGACAGTGCAACTAATGAAAAACTGTTTTTT	CASRDSATNEKLFF
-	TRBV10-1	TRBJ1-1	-	TGCGCCAGCAGTGAGTCGTGGGGGCCGACTGAAGCTTTCTTT	CASSESWGPTEAFF
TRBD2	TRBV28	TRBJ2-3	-	TGTGCCAGCGGTCTGCGGGGGGCGGGGAAAGATACGCAGTATTTT	CASGLRGAGKDTQYF
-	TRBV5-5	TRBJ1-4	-	TGTGCCAGCAGCTCTGGGACGGCAACTAATGAAAAACTGTTTTTT	CASSSGTATNEKLFF
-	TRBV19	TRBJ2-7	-	TGTGCCAGTAGTAGGGCAGGGAATAGAGGCGGCTACGAGCAGTACTTC	CASSRAGNRGGYEQYF
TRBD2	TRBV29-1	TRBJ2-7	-	TGCAGCGTTGAGAATAGCGGGTACGAGCAGTACTTC	CSVENSGYEQYF
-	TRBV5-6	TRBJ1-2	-	TGTGCCAGCAGCTTGGGGGCGAACTATGGCTACACCTTC	CASSLGANYGYTF
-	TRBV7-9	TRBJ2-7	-	TGTGCCAGCAGCTTTTGGGATAACTACTACGAGCAGTACTTC	CASSFWDNYYEQYF
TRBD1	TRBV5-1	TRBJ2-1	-	TGCGCCAGCAGCGTGGACAGGGGTAATGAGCAGTTCTTC	CASSVDRGNEQFF
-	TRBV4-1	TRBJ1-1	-	TGCGCCAGCAGCCAAGACAGGGGAAGGGCTGAAGCTTTCTTT	CASSQDRGRAEAFF
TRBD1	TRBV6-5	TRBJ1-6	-	TGTGCCAGCAGTTCCGGGGACAGGAACTATTCACCCCTCCACTTT	CASSSGDRNYSPLHF
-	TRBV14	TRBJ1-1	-	TGTGCCAGCAGCCAAGATAGGGGAGGGGTTCGGGGCACTGAAGCTTTCTTT	CASSQDRGGVRGTEAFF
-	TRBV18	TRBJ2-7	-	TGTGCCAGCTCACCACCTTACGGAGCCTACGAGCAGTACTTC	CASSPPYGAYEQYF
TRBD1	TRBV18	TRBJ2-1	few	TGTGCCAGCTCGCCAACTCGACAGGGGGGCAATGAGCAGTTCTTC	CASSPTRQGGNEQFF
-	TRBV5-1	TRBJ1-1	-	TGCGCCAGCAGCCCTACGGGGAGCGCTGAAGCTTTCTTT	CASSPTGSAEAFF
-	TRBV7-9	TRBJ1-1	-	TGTGCCAGCAGCTCAACAACCGGGACTGATTTAGCTTTCTTT	CASSSTTGTDLAFF
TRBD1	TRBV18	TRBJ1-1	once	TGTGCCAGCTCACCACGAGAACAGGGGGGGGCGGACACTGAAGCTTTCTTT	CASSPREQGGADTEAFF
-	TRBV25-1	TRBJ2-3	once	TGTGCCAGCAGTCCCTGGGGTGAGAACACAGATACGCAGTATTTT	CASSPWGENTDTQYF
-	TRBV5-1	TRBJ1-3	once	TGCGCCAGCAGCTTGGCGGGGTCGAAGAACACCATATATTTT	CASSLAGSKNTIYF
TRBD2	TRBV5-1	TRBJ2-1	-	TGCGCCAGCAGCCGTAAACCATTGACTAGCGAAAACAATGAGCAGTTCTTC	CASSRKPLTSENNEQFF
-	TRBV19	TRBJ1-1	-	TGTGCCAGTACTCCCCGGGAGACGAACACTGAAGCTTTCTTT	CASTPRETNTEAFF
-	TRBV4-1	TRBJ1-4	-	TGCGCCAGCAGCCAGGCGGATTGGAGACAGGTTAATGAAAAACTGTTTTTT	CASSQADWRQVNEKLFF
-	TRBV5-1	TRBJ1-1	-	TGCGCCAGCAGCTTGAACACTGAAGCTTTCTTT	CASSLNTEAFF
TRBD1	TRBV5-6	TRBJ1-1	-	TGTGCCAGCAGCCCATCCAGGGGGTGGGGGACTGAAGCTTTCTTT	CASSPSRGWGTEAFF
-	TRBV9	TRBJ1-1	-	TGTGCCAGCAGCGTGGGAATGGGGGGGCGCGGCACTGAAGCTTTCTTT	CASSVGMGGRGTEAFF
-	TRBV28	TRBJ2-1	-	TGTGCCAGCAGTTTGGGGGGGACAGTCAGCTCCTACAATGAGCAGTTCTTC	CASSLGGTVSSYNEQFF
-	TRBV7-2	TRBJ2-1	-	TGTGCCAGCAGCGCTCGCCCCCCATTAGCAGTTTACAATGAGCAGTTCTTC	CASSARPPLAVYNEQFF
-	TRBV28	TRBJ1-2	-	TGTGCCAGCAGATTAGACCTAGGGTCGAACTATGGCTACACCTTC	CASRLDLGSNYGYTF
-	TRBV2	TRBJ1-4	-	TGTGCCAGCAGTGGGCGACAGGTAGCAACTAATGAAAAACTGTTTTTT	CASSGRQVATNEKLFF
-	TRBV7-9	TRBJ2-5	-	TGTGCCAGCAGCGCCCACAGGGGAGGTTTAGAAGAGACCCAGTACTTC	CASSAHRGGLEETQYF
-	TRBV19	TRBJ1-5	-	TGTGCCAGTAGTACGTTTGGCGGGCCCCGGGGGCCCCAGCATTTT	CASSTFGGPRGPQHF
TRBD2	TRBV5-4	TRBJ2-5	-	TGTGCCAGCAGCTCCTTAGCGGGAGCTGAGACCCAGTACTTC	CASSSLAGAETQYF
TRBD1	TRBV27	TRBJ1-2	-	TGTGCCAGCAGTTTATCTTTAGGGGGCGTGGGTGGCTACACCTTC	CASSLSLGGVGGYTF
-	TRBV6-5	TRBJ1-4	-	TGTGCCAGCAGTTCCTTTTTCGGGACCGTTAATGAAAAACTGTTTTTT	CASSSFFGTVNEKLFF
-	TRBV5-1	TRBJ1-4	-	TGCGCCAGCAGCTTGGGGGAGTTAGGGGAAAAACTGTTTTTT	CASSLGELGEKLFF
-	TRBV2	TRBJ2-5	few	TGTGCCAGCAGCTCGGTGGCCCAAGAGACCCAGTACTTC	CASSSVAQETQYF
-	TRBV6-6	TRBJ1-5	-	TGTGCCAGCAGTTACTCGACAGATCAGCCCCAGCATTTT	CASSYSTDQPQHF
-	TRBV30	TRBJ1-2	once	TGTGCCTGCGGCCCGGGGGGGTGGAATGGCTACACCTTC	CACGPGGWNGYTF
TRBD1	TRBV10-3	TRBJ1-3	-	TGTGCCATCAGTGAGTCCGGGACAGGTGCTGGAAACACCATATATTTT	CAISESGTGAGNTIYF
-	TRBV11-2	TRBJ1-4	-	TGTGCCAGCAGCTTCAGGGGTAGCGAAAAACTGTTTTTT	CASSFRGSEKLFF